Presented here are 23 T cell receptor beta chains from one specimen sequenced in a study of Tregs in tolerant kidney transplant recipients. Libraries were prepared by immunoSEQ multiplex PCR; TCRdb keeps only in-frame clonotypes and omits some of them. Seen here are fewer than 100,000 clones, 93% observed once, and the top ten hold 0.35% to 0.55%. Sequencing used CD4+ T cells from blood, obtained before the transplant. These receptors originate from a human donor who received a combined kidney and bone marrow transplant.

This sequence joins TRBV30 and TRBJ1-4; D remains ambiguous. The germline CDR1 and CDR2 sequences are GTSNPN and SVGIG (reference sequence). CDR3 length: 13 residues. Trimming removed 4 bases from V and 0 bases from J, with 6 bases in between. The CDR3 bases are TGTGCCTGGAACAGAGCAACTAATGAAAAACTGTTTTTT. It encodes CAWNRATNEKLFF.

The V and J genes are TRBV19 and TRBJ2-5; TRBD2 is a possible D gene (5 bases). This CDR3 comprises 13 residues. Germline CDR1 and CDR2: LNHDA and SQIVND (reference sequence). V was clipped by 9 bases and J by 5 bases, with 16 bases between them. The CDR3 DNA reads TGTGCCAGCACCCCCCGGGAAGGGGAGACCCAGTACTTC. Translating it yields CASTPREGETQYF.

CDR3 in DNA: TGTGCCAGCAGCTTAAGTCACGGTCGGGTCACAGATACGCAGTATTTT. Its translation: CASSLSHGRVTDTQYF. The chain links TRBV7-8 to TRBJ2-3; D uncertain. The CDR3 length is 16 residues. Trimming took 2 bases from V and 2 from J, leaving 14 bases between them. The germline gives CDR1 SGHVS, CDR2 FQNEAQ.

In this sample, this clone turned up once. V usage is TRBV28 and J usage is TRBJ2-7; a possible D gene is TRBD1 (5 bases). Trimming stripped 6 bases from V and 2 bases from J, with 14 bases between. This CDR3 is built from 14 residues. CDR1 is MDHEN and CDR2 is SYDVKM in the germline V gene. The CDR3 sequence: CASRTSLDTYEQYF. The CDR3 DNA reads TGTGCCAGCAGGACTTCCTTGGACACCTACGAGCAGTACTTC.

V is TRBV2 and J is TRBJ1-1; 9 bases are shared with TRBD1. The CDR3 runs to 13 residues. V lost 7 bases to trimming and J lost 5 bases; unmatched junction nucleotides: 5. Germline V gene lookup returns CDR1 SNHLY and CDR2 FYNNEI. The CDR3 sequence is CASNTGGWTEAFF. CDR3 sequence (DNA): TGTGCCAGCAATACAGGGGGCTGGACTGAAGCTTTCTTT.

The V gene is TRBV11-3, the J gene TRBJ2-7; 10 positions agree with TRBD2. CDR1 and CDR2 from the germline V gene are SGHNT and YENEEA. After removal of 4 bases from V and 4 bases from J, the junction contained 4 bases not matched to a gene. This CDR3 is built from 14 residues. The CDR3 DNA follows: TGTGCCAGCAGCTCTTCTAGCGGGAGATACGAGCAGTACTTC. Translated: CASSSSSGRYEQYF.

This chain links TRBV12-5 with TRBJ2-2; 8 bases map to TRBD2. The CDR3 loop spans 15 amino acids. V was pared by 6 bases and J by 0 bases, with 3 bases of the junction left unmatched. The germline V gene encodes CDR1 LGHNT and CDR2 FRNRAP. In DNA form, the CDR3 reads TGTGCTAGTGGGTCAGCGGGAGCGAACACCGGGGAGCTGTTTTTT. Protein product: CASGSAGANTGELFF.

The chain links TRBV11-2 to TRBJ2-2, with 7 bases matching TRBD2. The V gene's germline CDR1 is SGHAT and CDR2 FQNNGV. The V segment lost 5 bases and the J segment 6 bases; nucleotides outside the gene matches: 15. The CDR3 has 17 residues. CDR3 DNA sequence: TGTGCCAGCAGCCTCCGCGGGGGTTCAGGTCCCCCCGGGGAGCTGTTTTTT. Translation gives CASSLRGGSGPPGELFF. The full variable domain, its missing parts supplied by reference TRBV11-2 and TRBJ2-2, is EAGVAQSPRYKIIEKRQSVAFWCNPISGHATLYWYQQILGQGPKLLIQFQNNGVVDDSQLPKDRFSAERLKGVDSTLKIQPAKLEDSAVYLCASSLRGGSGPPGELFFGEGSRLTVL.

CDR3 sequence: CAWSPTGGWEKLFF. The CDR3, as DNA: TGTGCCTGGAGTCCAACAGGGGGTTGGGAAAAACTGTTTTTT. The chain uses TRBV30 and TRBJ1-4, with TRBD1 identical over 8 bases. Germline lookup yields CDR1 GTSNPN and CDR2 SVGIG (reference sequence). CDR3 length equals 14 residues. Trimming removed 2 bases from V and 8 bases from J; junction bases left unmatched: 7.

The chain is built from TRBV5-1 and TRBJ2-2, with 12 bases lining up with TRBD1. After removal of 4 bases from V and 7 bases from J, the junction contained 11 bases not matched to a gene. Germline assignment: CDR1 SGHRS and CDR2 YFSETQ. CDR3 length equals 17 residues. The DNA of the CDR3 is TGCGCCAGCAGCAAACCACCGGGACAGGGGGCCGTCGGGGAGCTGTTTTTT. Protein sequence: CASSKPPGQGAVGELFF.

This sequence joins TRBV7-9 and TRBJ2-1; 7 positions match TRBD2. The CDR3 length is 14 residues. V shed 6 bases and J 4 bases; nucleotides not matched to a gene: 6. Per the germline V gene, CDR1 is SEHNR and CDR2 is FQNEAQ (reference sequence). CDR3 bases: TGTGCCAGCAGTGTCCTAGCGGTTTACAATGAGCAGTTCTTC. Protein: CASSVLAVYNEQFF.

J is TRBJ2-3 and V is TRBV2; the match to TRBD2 covers 7 bases. The CDR3 is 15 amino acids. V shed 8 bases and J 3 bases; nucleotides not matched to a gene: 11. Germline CDR1 reads SNHLY; CDR2 reads FYNNEI. In DNA, the CDR3 is TGTGCCAGCGGGAGGGCAGTCAAAGTGACAGATACGCAGTATTTT. It yields the protein CASGRAVKVTDTQYF.

This chain joins TRBV9 and TRBJ1-1; 8 bases fit TRBD1. V lost 3 bases to trimming and J lost 1 base; unmatched junction nucleotides: 2. Germline V gene sequence: CDR1 SGDLS, CDR2 YYNGEE. The length of the CDR3 is 14 residues. CDR3 loop: CASSEGTGNTEAFF. In DNA form, the CDR3 reads TGTGCCAGCAGCGAGGGGACAGGGAACACTGAAGCTTTCTTT.

This clone was detected only once. This chain's CDR3 is CASRQIGLSKDSLFF. CDR3 DNA sequence: TGTGCCAGCAGACAAATTGGACTGAGTAAGGATAGTTTGTTTTTT. This sequence joins TRBV6-1 and TRBJ1-4, with no clear D. This CDR3 comprises 15 residues. In germline, CDR1 is MNHNS, CDR2 SASEGT. The ends were cut back, 6 bases at V and 15 bases at J, with 26 bases in the middle.

The gene calls are TRBV7-8 and TRBJ2-7; D possibly corresponds to TRBD1 (5 bases). With 1 base removed from V and 5 bases from J, the gap between germline ends came to 12 bases. CDR1 is SGHVS, CDR2 FQNEAQ, per germline. The CDR3 runs to 14 residues. This CDR3 reads CASSLEGAENEQYF. In DNA, the CDR3 is TGTGCCAGCAGCTTAGAAGGGGCGGAAAACGAGCAGTACTTC. Full variable domain (outside the CDR3, taken from reference TRBV7-8 and TRBJ2-7): GAGVSQSPRYKVAKRGQDVALRCDPISGHVSLFWYQQALGQGPEFLTYFQNEAQLDKSGLPSDRFFAERPEGSVSTLKIQRTQQEDSAVYLCASSLEGAENEQYFGPGTRLTVT.

The chain employs TRBV18 and TRBJ1-3; tentative D call: TRBD1 (5 bases). Germline V gene lookup returns CDR1 KGHSH and CDR2 LQKENI. The CDR3 sequence is 16 residues long. Trimming removed 2 bases at V and 3 bases at J, with 14 bases between. The CDR3 region is CASSPDRQYLGNTIYF. Written as DNA, the CDR3 is TGTGCCAGCTCACCAGATAGACAGTACCTTGGAAACACCATATATTTT. Full variable domain (missing parts from reference TRBV18 and TRBJ1-3): NAGVMQNPRHLVRRRGQEARLRCSPMKGHSHVYWYRQLPEEGLKFMVYLQKENIIDESGMPKERFSAEFPKEGPSILRIQQVVRGDSAAYFCASSPDRQYLGNTIYFGEGSWLTVV.

The chain carries TRBV2 and TRBJ2-1, with TRBD2 matching 11 bases. Germline V gene data show CDR1 as SNHLY and CDR2 as FYNNEI. CDR3 size: 14 residues. Losses at the gene ends were 4 bases for V and 6 bases for J; bases not matched to a gene: 2. The CDR3 loop reads CASSGLAGGNEQFF. In DNA form, the CDR3 reads TGTGCCAGCAGTGGGCTAGCGGGAGGCAATGAGCAGTTCTTC.

CDR3 coding DNA: TGTGCCAGCAGGAGGGGGCAGGAGGAGACCCAGTACTTC. It specifies CASRRGQEETQYF. The chain couples TRBV6-1 to TRBJ2-5; TRBD1 matches 7 bases. Germline V gene lookup returns CDR1 MNHNS and CDR2 SASEGT. The CDR3 has 13 residues. V gave up 6 bases and J gave up 5 bases; unmatched junction bases: 6.

The chain is built from TRBV5-1 and TRBJ2-6, with a weak D call TRBD2 (5 bases). Germline V gene lookup returns CDR1 SGHRS and CDR2 YFSETQ. CDR3 size: 16 residues. V was clipped by 0 bases and J by 0 bases, with 7 bases between them. Here the CDR3 DNA reads TGCGCCAGCAGCTTGGATGGAGGCTCTGGGGCCAACGTCCTGACTTTC. This encodes CASSLDGGSGANVLTF.

The chain has TRBV7-6 and TRBJ2-5; D is perhaps TRBD1 (5 bases). Looked up from germline, CDR1 is SGHVS and CDR2 is FNYEAQ. The CDR3 is 12 amino acids. The germline V and J ends were trimmed by 10 bases and 2 bases, with 11 bases remaining between them. The CDR3 sequence: CATSRGQETQYF. The CDR3 DNA sequence: TGTGCCACGTCTAGGGGACAAGAGACCCAGTACTTC.

The V gene is TRBV30, the J gene TRBJ2-7; 7 bases align to TRBD1. Looked up from germline, CDR1 is GTSNPN and CDR2 is SVGIG (reference sequence). This CDR3 spans 13 amino acids. V dropped 3 bases and J dropped 4; count of bases not matched to a gene: 6. In DNA form, the CDR3 reads TGTGCCTGGAGCCGGGACAGAGCTTACGAGCAGTACTTC. Its translation: CAWSRDRAYEQYF.

The V and J genes are TRBV10-2 and TRBJ2-5; D not certain. This CDR3 contains 11 residues. The germline V and J ends were trimmed by 6 bases and 3 bases, with 5 bases remaining between them. Germline loops: CDR1 WSHSY, CDR2 SAAADI. CDR3 DNA: TGCGCCAGCAGGGCCGAAGAGACCCAGTACTTC. Its translation: CASRAEETQYF.

CDR3 protein: CASSLGGSLSSGNTIYF. DNA of the CDR3: TGTGCCAGCAGCTTAGGCGGCAGCCTGAGCTCTGGAAACACCATATATTTT. This rearrangement joins TRBV7-6 to TRBJ1-3; unclear D gene. This CDR3 region has 17 residues. Trimming took 1 base from V and 0 from J, leaving 13 bases between them. Germline V gene lookup returns CDR1 SGHVS and CDR2 FNYEAQ. The full variable domain, its missing parts supplied by reference TRBV7-6 and TRBJ1-3, is GAGVSQSPRYKVTKRGQDVALRCDPISGHVSLYWYRQALGQGPEFLTYFNYEAQQDKSGLPNDRFSAERPEGSISTLTIQRTEQRDSAMYRCASSLGGSLSSGNTIYFGEGSWLTVV.